A selection of T cell receptor beta chains follows, all from one sample in a study of T cells in Graves' hyperthyroidism and ophthalmopathy. A single record per CDR3 protein comes from TCRdb applying MiXCR to the multiplex PCR reads. There are about 640,000 distinct CDR3 sequences in the sample; about a fifth occur only once, and under 35% lies in the top ten. The sample was blood. The origin of the receptors is a man aged 25 to 40 with Graves' ophthalmopathy. The CDR3 runs from the conserved cysteine through the conserved F or W. The D gene is left open where the match is weak. Size is stated for part of the rows, as once, few or many counts, or as a class when the clone is expanded.

v_gene: TRBV7-8; d_gene: NA; j_gene: TRBJ2-3; abundance: NA; CDR3aa: CASSLGGGPTLDTQYF; CDR3nt: TGTGCCAGCAGCTTAGGGGGGGGCCCTACGCTAGATACGCAGTATTTT
v_gene: TRBV4-3; d_gene: TRBD1; j_gene: TRBJ1-4; abundance: NA; CDR3aa: CASSHPGTGDEEKLFF; CDR3nt: TGCGCCAGCAGCCACCCCGGGACAGGGGATGAGGAAAAACTGTTTTTT
v_gene: TRBV29-1; d_gene: TRBD2; j_gene: TRBJ2-3; abundance: few; CDR3aa: CSVNQLAGAPDTQYF; CDR3nt: TGCAGCGTGAACCAACTAGCGGGAGCCCCAGATACGCAGTATTTT
v_gene: TRBV4-1; d_gene: TRBD2; j_gene: TRBJ2-5; abundance: NA; CDR3aa: CASSRGTSGRGQETQYF; CDR3nt: TGCGCCAGCAGCCGTGGGACTAGCGGGAGAGGGCAAGAGACCCAGTACTTC
v_gene: TRBV3-1; d_gene: TRBD2; j_gene: TRBJ2-5; abundance: NA; CDR3aa: CASSQTSGGDRETQYF; CDR3nt: TGTGCCAGCAGCCAAACTAGCGGGGGGGACCGGGAGACCCAGTACTTC
v_gene: TRBV19; d_gene: TRBD2; j_gene: TRBJ2-2; abundance: few; CDR3aa: CASRGLHHGELFF; CDR3nt: TGTGCCAGTAGGGGACTACACCACGGGGAGCTGTTTTTT
v_gene: TRBV6-1; d_gene: NA; j_gene: TRBJ2-3; abundance: NA; CDR3aa: CASSSQSAGTDTQYF; CDR3nt: TGTGCCAGCAGTTCACAATCGGCGGGCACAGATACGCAGTATTTT
v_gene: TRBV6-1; d_gene: TRBD1; j_gene: TRBJ1-2; abundance: few; CDR3aa: CASSLTGLDYGYTF; CDR3nt: TGTGCCAGCAGTCTGACAGGGCTGGACTATGGCTACACCTTC
v_gene: TRBV3-1; d_gene: NA; j_gene: TRBJ1-1; abundance: many; CDR3aa: CASSFDGVNTEAFF; CDR3nt: TGTGCCAGCAGCTTTGACGGGGTGAACACTGAAGCTTTCTTT
v_gene: TRBV27; d_gene: TRBD1; j_gene: TRBJ2-7; abundance: many; CDR3aa: CASSSLRTGFSYEQYF; CDR3nt: TGTGCCAGCAGTTCTCTTCGGACAGGATTCTCCTACGAGCAGTACTTC
v_gene: TRBV7-9; d_gene: NA; j_gene: TRBJ2-7; abundance: NA; CDR3aa: CASSLARGGSVYEQYF; CDR3nt: TGTGCCAGCAGCTTAGCGAGGGGGGGAAGCGTCTACGAGCAGTACTTC
v_gene: TRBV3-1; d_gene: TRBD2; j_gene: TRBJ2-1; abundance: few; CDR3aa: CASSQLAGRANEQFF; CDR3nt: TGTGCCAGCAGCCAACTGGCCGGGAGGGCTAATGAGCAGTTCTTC
v_gene: TRBV5-6; d_gene: NA; j_gene: TRBJ1-3; abundance: NA; CDR3aa: CASSSKTVFSGNTIYF; CDR3nt: TGTGCCAGCAGCTCAAAGACAGTATTCTCTGGAAACACCATATATTTT
v_gene: TRBV15; d_gene: NA; j_gene: TRBJ1-1; abundance: NA; CDR3aa: CATSRTQGTEAFF; CDR3nt: TGTGCCACCAGCAGGACACAGGGAACTGAAGCTTTCTTT
v_gene: TRBV29-1; d_gene: TRBD2; j_gene: TRBJ2-3; abundance: few; CDR3aa: CSVEDQSGRVDTQYF; CDR3nt: TGCAGCGTTGAAGATCAAAGTGGGAGGGTGGATACGCAGTATTTT
v_gene: TRBV10-3; d_gene: TRBD2; j_gene: TRBJ2-1; abundance: NA; CDR3aa: CAISWTSGSNEQFF; CDR3nt: TGTGCCATCAGCTGGACTAGCGGGAGCAATGAGCAGTTCTTC
v_gene: TRBV27; d_gene: NA; j_gene: TRBJ2-7; abundance: many; CDR3aa: CASSFGSSSYEQYF; CDR3nt: TGTGCCAGCAGTTTTGGCAGCAGCTCCTACGAGCAGTACTTC
v_gene: TRBV6-2/TRBV6-3; d_gene: NA; j_gene: TRBJ2-5; abundance: NA; CDR3aa: CASSYSYIVQETQYF; CDR3nt: TGTGCCAGCAGTTACTCTTATATTGTTCAAGAGACCCAGTACTTC
v_gene: TRBV30; d_gene: NA; j_gene: TRBJ1-4; abundance: many; CDR3aa: CAWTTGLRGNEKLFF; CDR3nt: TGTGCCTGGACGACAGGATTGAGGGGCAATGAAAAACTGTTTTTT
v_gene: TRBV4-1; d_gene: NA; j_gene: TRBJ1-4; abundance: few; CDR3aa: CASSHRRPVRTNEKLFF; CDR3nt: TGCGCCAGCAGCCATCGCAGGCCGGTGCGAACTAATGAAAAACTGTTTTTT
v_gene: TRBV5-1; d_gene: TRBD1; j_gene: TRBJ2-7; abundance: NA; CDR3aa: CASLETGSNEQYF; CDR3nt: TGCGCCAGCTTGGAGACAGGGTCGAACGAGCAGTACTTC
v_gene: TRBV7-9; d_gene: NA; j_gene: TRBJ2-7; abundance: many; CDR3aa: CASSSRGRHYEQYF; CDR3nt: TGTGCCAGCAGCTCTAGAGGACGGCACTACGAGCAGTACTTC
v_gene: TRBV9; d_gene: NA; j_gene: TRBJ2-1; abundance: NA; CDR3aa: CASSVDSYNEQFF; CDR3nt: TGCGCCAGCAGCGTGGACAGCTACAATGAGCAGTTCTTC
v_gene: TRBV27; d_gene: NA; j_gene: TRBJ1-2; abundance: few; CDR3aa: CASRPTSGTRSYGYTF; CDR3nt: TGTGCCAGCAGACCAACTTCCGGGACACGGTCCTATGGCTACACCTTC
v_gene: TRBV5-6; d_gene: TRBD1; j_gene: TRBJ1-1; abundance: many; CDR3aa: CASSKGQTNTEAFF; CDR3nt: TGTGCCAGCAGCAAGGGACAGACGAACACTGAAGCTTTCTTT
v_gene: TRBV9; d_gene: TRBD1; j_gene: TRBJ2-1; abundance: few; CDR3aa: CASSPHSGQGYEQFF; CDR3nt: TGTGCCAGCAGCCCCCACTCGGGACAGGGGTATGAGCAGTTCTTC